This note documents a single T cell receptor beta chain sequence. Its recognized antigen is unknown. It has no much larger one-base neighbor in the sample; base qualities were not kept. Spanning cysteine to phenylalanine, the CDR3 consists of 14 amino acids. Left in the record is the CDR3 DNA by itself, 42 bases read in frame from the first base. Trimming removed 6 bases from V and 5 bases from J, leaving 16 bases between the germline ends. CDR1 and CDR2 were assigned from the germline V gene (reference sequence) as LNHDA and SQIVND. This entry is derived from a study of blood T cell repertoires in COVID-19 (dated by TCRdb to 2018 to 2021). Background on the whole study: Collaborator samples came from the United States, Italy and Spain and covered acute and convalescent phases of COVID-19. The prospective study material was composed of cDNA or gDNA derived from T cells, B-cell-depleted T cells, or PBMCs. Deeply sampled blood TCRbeta repertoires from subjects exposed to, actively infected with, or recovered from COVID-19 were included in the dataset. A freely available public database, intended as a resource for researchers studying the immune response to SARS-CoV-2, is where the repertoires were released. Samples came from the ongoing ImmuneRACE study (first 160 participants) plus 1,254 subjects from 6 global collaborators. A de-identified subject ID, COVID-19 status, age in years and sex were almost always included in the sample metadata. Where available, HLA class I and class II types were taken from metadata supplied by the sample provider and were not determined by assay-based typing.

Overall results and qualifications from the work: How much clinical and demographic metadata was included differed by source and by participant, and the metadata was provided uncurated.

The immunoSEQ Assay, a bias-controlled multiplex PCR, was used to amplify TCRbeta CDR3 regions from genomic DNA. The authors' analysis ran thus. The number of nucleated cells in each sample was estimated from the amplification of reference gene primers within the assay. To quantify the absolute abundance of each unique TCRbeta CDR3 rearrangement, sequence reads were collapsed and filtered. For each sample, productive Simpson clonality was calculated by taking the square root of Simpson's diversity index across productive rearrangements. In its TCRdb copy, this immuneACCESS table keeps in-frame sequences only and misses some clones. Where compared with another copy, unresolved V genes explain less than half of these, and the others have no known cause. The V and J calls and clone size were taken over from that table, and D and trimming were inferred from the DNA. For this sample there are around 180,000 clones; about 85% appear just once. The ten largest clones take up roughly 2.9% of the sample.

Each collaborating institution followed its own protocols to collect whole blood in K2EDTA tubes. For TCRbeta analysis, collaborators shipped samples in one of three forms: frozen whole blood, isolated PBMCs, or DNA extracted from either of those sample types. The sample was peripheral blood. The receptor was derived from a woman aged 30 to 39 with active or convalescent COVID-19. Recombination linked TRBV19 to TRBJ1-1; a weak D assignment points to TRBD1 (6 bases agree). The DNA sequence is TGTGCCAGTAGCCCCCTGGGGGCAGGGACTGAAGCTTTCTTT. Its amino acids are CASSPLGAGTEAFF.